This T cell receptor (beta chain) derives from a study of identical twins. J was trimmed by 4 bases and V by 3 bases; bases with no gene match: 15. CDR1 is DFQATT and CDR2 is SNEGSKA in the germline V gene (reference sequence). The CDR3 extends over 17 amino acids. TCRdb used MiXCR to reprocess the 5' RACE reads, holding one entry per CDR3 protein. The data hold over 200,000 distinct CDR3 sequences, with about 6.7% observed a single time. This same sample was also taken into another study, of T cells expressing NK-cell markers.

This receptor was taken from a woman between 18 and 29 years old in good health. This chain connects TRBV20-1 to TRBJ2-7; 10 nucleotides agree with TRBD2. The sequenced sample was CD8+ T cells sorted from blood. CDR3 amino acids: CSARASGRVEKEYEQYF. For the CDR3, the DNA is TGCAGTGCTAGGGCTAGCGGGAGAGTAGAGAAAGAGTACGAGCAGTACTTC.